This T cell receptor (beta chain) was sequenced for a study of blood T cell repertoires in COVID-19. TCRdb keeps only in-frame clones here, not all; method: immunoSEQ multiplex PCR. The top ten clones hold around 40% of a sample with just over 80,000 clones, about four fifths of them seen once. The J segment lost 6 bases and the V segment lost 5 bases, leaving 12 bases of the junction unmatched. The CDR3 loop spans 16 amino acids. CDR1 is SEHNR and CDR2 is FQNEAQ in the germline V gene (reference sequence). The clonotype comes from an elderly man with acute or convalescent COVID-19. The sample taken for sequencing was peripheral blood. The rearrangement joins TRBV7-9 to TRBJ2-7; 11 bases fit TRBD1. The CDR3 here is CASSARLGQGAGEQYF. CDR3 sequence (DNA): TGTGCCAGCAGCGCCCGTCTTGGACAGGGGGCCGGCGAGCAGTACTTC.